This T cell receptor (beta chain) came from a study of T cells after yellow fever vaccination. The overall study: Each low-cell-number fraction was prepared by means of SMART-Seq v4 Ultra Low Input.

Study outcomes and limitations: Detected again after the booster were most primary-vaccination clones, at approximately 96% CD4 and about 89% CD8. Clonotype sharing between CD4 and CD8 compartments was small.

Germline values: CDR1 SGHTA, CDR2 FQGNSA. This CDR3 comprises 15 residues. After removal of 5 bases from V and 4 bases from J, the junction contained 8 bases not matched to a gene. TCRdb fed the 5' RACE reads into MiXCR, producing one record per CDR3 protein. The repertoire holds approximately 510,000 distinct CDR3 sequences, with around a fifth as singletons. In the case of this clonotype: Its antigen is undetermined.

The receptor's source is a man aged 18 to 29 who received the YFV17D yellow fever vaccine. Material: PBMCs, obtained roughly 20 days after the first yellow fever vaccination. The J gene is TRBJ2-1, the V gene TRBV7-2, with 7 bases aligning to TRBD1. CDR3 residues: CASSRDRERYNEQFF. The CDR3 nucleotides read TGTGCCAGCAGCCGAGACAGGGAACGGTACAATGAGCAGTTCTTC.